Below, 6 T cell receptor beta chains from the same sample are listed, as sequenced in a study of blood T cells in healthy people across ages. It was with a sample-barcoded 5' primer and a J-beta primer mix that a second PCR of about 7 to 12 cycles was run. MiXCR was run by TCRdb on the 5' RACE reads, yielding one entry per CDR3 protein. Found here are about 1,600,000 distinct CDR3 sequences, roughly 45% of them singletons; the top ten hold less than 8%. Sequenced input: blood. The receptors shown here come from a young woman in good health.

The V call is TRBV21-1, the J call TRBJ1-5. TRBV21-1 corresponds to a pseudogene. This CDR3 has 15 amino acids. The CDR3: CASRKRAPSDQPQHF. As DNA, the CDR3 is TGTGCCAGCAGAAAAAGGGCACCTAGCGATCAGCCCCAGCATTTT.

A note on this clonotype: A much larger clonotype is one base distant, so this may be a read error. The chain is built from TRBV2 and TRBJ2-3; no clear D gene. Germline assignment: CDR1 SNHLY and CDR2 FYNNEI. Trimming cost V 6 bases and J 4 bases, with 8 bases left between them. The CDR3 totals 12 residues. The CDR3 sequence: CASRDNSDTQYF. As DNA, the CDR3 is TGTGCCAGCAGGGATAACTCAGATACGCAGTATTTT.

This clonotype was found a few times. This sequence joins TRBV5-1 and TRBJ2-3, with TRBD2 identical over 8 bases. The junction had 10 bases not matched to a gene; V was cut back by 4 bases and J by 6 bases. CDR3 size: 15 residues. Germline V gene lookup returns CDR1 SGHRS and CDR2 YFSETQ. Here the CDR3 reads CASSPQAGDVDTQYF. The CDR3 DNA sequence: TGCGCCAGCAGCCCCCAAGCGGGAGACGTCGATACGCAGTATTTT. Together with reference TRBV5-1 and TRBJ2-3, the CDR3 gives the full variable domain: KAGVTQTPRYLIKTRGQQVTLSCSPISGHRSVSWYQQTPGQGLQFLFEYFSETQRNKGNFPGRFSGRQFSNSRSEMNVSTLELGDSALYLCASSPQAGDVDTQYFGPGTRLTVL.

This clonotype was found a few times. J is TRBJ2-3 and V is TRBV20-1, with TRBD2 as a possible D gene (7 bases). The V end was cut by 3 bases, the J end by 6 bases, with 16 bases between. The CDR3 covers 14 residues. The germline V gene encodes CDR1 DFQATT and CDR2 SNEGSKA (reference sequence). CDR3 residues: CSASGGGAVDTQYF. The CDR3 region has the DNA TGCAGTGCTAGTGGAGGGGGGGCCGTCGATACGCAGTATTTT.

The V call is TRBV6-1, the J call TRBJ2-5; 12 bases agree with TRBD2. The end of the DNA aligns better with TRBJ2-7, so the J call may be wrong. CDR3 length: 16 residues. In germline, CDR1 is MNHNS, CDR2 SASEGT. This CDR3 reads CASTGRLAGGPYEQYF. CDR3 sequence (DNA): TGTGCCAGCACAGGAAGGCTAGCGGGAGGGCCCTACGAGCAGTACTTC.

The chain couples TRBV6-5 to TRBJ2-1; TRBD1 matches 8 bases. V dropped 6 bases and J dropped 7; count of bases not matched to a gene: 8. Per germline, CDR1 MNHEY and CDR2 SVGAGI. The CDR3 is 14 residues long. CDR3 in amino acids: CASSLQGEANEQFF. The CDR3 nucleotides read TGTGCCAGCAGCCTACAGGGGGAGGCAAATGAGCAGTTCTTC.